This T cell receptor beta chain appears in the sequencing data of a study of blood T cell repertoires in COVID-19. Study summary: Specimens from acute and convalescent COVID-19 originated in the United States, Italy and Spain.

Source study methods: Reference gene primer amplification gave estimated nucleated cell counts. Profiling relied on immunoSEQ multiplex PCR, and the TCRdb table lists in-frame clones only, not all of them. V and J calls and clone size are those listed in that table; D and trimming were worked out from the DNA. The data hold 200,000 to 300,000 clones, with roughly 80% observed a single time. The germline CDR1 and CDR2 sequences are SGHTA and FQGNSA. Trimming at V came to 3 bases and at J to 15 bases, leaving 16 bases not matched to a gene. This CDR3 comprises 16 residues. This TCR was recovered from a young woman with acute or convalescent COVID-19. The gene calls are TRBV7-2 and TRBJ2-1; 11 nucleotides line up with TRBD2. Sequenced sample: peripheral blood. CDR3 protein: CASSLNPPLAGVKRFF. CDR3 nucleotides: TGTGCCAGCAGCTTGAATCCCCCACTAGCGGGAGTGAAGCGGTTCTTC.